This TCR beta chain was sequenced during a study of blood T cells in healthy people across ages (dated by TCRdb to between 2015 and 2016). With regard to the full study: Template switching captured roughly one uniquely barcoded TCR beta cDNA molecule per two T cells in model experiments. Four age groups were formed from the donors: young (average 16 years), middle-aged (just under 40), aged (roughly 59) and long-lived (roughly 81). Age-related changes in TCR beta repertoire diversity were measured in the study by deep sequencing normalized with unique cDNA molecular identifiers. Two additional independent replicas of 1 million unique cDNA reads from the same blood draw were analyzed for two donors (one aged 18 to 30 and one aged 80 or older). To avoid experimental bias, donors of different ages were distributed randomly across sequencing lanes.

There are 11 amino acids in the CDR3, from cysteine to phenylalanine inclusive. Left in the record is the CDR3 DNA by itself, 33 bases read in frame from the first base. The germline V gene specifies MNHEY as CDR1 and SVGAGI as CDR2. V lost 5 bases and J lost 2 bases; the stretch between them is 3 bases long. The roughly 38 donors, aged about 6 to 95 years, were systemically healthy Caucasian individuals from Russia. Each donor gave roughly 9 milliliters of peripheral blood, drawn into EDTA-treated Vacutainer tubes. PBMCs were isolated by Ficoll-Paque density-gradient centrifugation, with at least 6 million obtained per sample. Total RNA, at least 6 micrograms per sample, was extracted from PBMCs with Trizol reagent. For every donor, an aliquot of PBMCs went through flow cytometry to measure the percentages of naive CD45RAhigh/CD27high T cells. What the work shows at the level of the full study, not this receptor alone: Conclusive comparison of naive and antigen-experienced compartments was prevented by the profiling of bulk unsorted PBMCs. Compared with the aged group, the long-lived group had more naive CD4+ T cells, fewer expanded clones and increased TCR diversity, a pattern suggesting age selection. Observed TCR beta diversity per million T cells fell roughly linearly with age, and a significant reduction was already apparent by age roughly 40. The percentage of naive T cells measured by flow cytometry correlated strongly with observed TCR beta diversity. Because donor CMV infection status was unknown, age-related changes in expanded clonotypes were potentially confounded. Total diversity estimates from one million sequenced T cells were considered lower bounds and underestimates.

Library preparation was by 5' RACE. Instrument used: Illumina HiSeq 2500. A second PCR of about 7 to 12 cycles was performed with a sample-barcoded 5' primer and a J-beta primer mix. Each TCR beta cDNA molecule received a unique molecular identifier from a template-switch 5' adaptor carrying 12 random nucleotides. At least 2.5 million CDR3-containing paired-end reads were obtained from each sample. The Mint cDNA synthesis kit, primed by a TRBC-specific oligonucleotide, was used to synthesize first-strand cDNA from all RNA. Following uracil-DNA glycosylase treatment, a first 18-cycle PCR with universal primers M1SS and BC2_uni_R was performed on all cDNA. The authors' analysis ran thus. For normalization, 1 million high-quality reads were randomly selected from each sample, with every read carrying a distinct molecular identifier. Reads sharing molecular identifiers were discarded rather than binned into consensus sequences. MiTCR, run with a Q25 quality threshold and the strictest error-elimination algorithm, handled CDR3 identification, clonotype clustering and error correction. A nonparametric unseen species model with Euler transformation was used to estimate a lower bound on total TCR beta diversity. Starting from the raw public reads, TCRdb applied fastp trimming at Q25, assembled clones with MiXCR and retained in-frame beta chains. CDR3 protein sequences are deduplicated, and each keeps its most common genes and DNA. For this entry, the V and J calls and clone size follow TCRdb and not the study's own pipeline. The sample table shows around 580,000 distinct CDR3 sequences, and 45% to 55% are seen once. The ten largest clones add up to around 23% of the sample.

Compared with the rest of its sample, this clonotype is large (0.1 to 1%). Which antigen it targets is not known. No base quality values were provided; no much bigger clone lies one nucleotide off. The sequence was collected from an elderly man in good health. This chain is built from TRBV6-5 and TRBJ2-5, with the D gene not clear enough to name. Sequencing was done on a sample of blood. The CDR3 here reads CASSRQETQYF. Here is the DNA: TGTGCCAGCAGTCGGCAAGAGACCCAGTACTTC.